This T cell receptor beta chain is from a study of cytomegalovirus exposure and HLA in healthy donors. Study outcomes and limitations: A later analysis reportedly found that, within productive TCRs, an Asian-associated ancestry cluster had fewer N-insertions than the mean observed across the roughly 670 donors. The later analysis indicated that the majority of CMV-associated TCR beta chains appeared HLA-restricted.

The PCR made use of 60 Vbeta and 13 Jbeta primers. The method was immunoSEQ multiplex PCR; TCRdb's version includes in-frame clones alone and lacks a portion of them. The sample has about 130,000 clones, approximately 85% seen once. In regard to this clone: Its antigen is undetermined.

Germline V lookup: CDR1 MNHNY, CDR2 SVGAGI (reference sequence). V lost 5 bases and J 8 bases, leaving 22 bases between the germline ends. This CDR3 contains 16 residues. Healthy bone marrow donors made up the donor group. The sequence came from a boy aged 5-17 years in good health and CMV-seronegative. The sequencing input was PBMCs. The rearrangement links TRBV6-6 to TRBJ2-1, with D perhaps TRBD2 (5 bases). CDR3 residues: CASSPEVITSLDEQFF. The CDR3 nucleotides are TGTGCCAGCAGTCCGGAGGTGATTACGAGTCTCGATGAGCAGTTCTTC.